This T cell receptor (beta chain) was sequenced for a study of long-term antiretroviral therapy in people with HIV (dated by TCRdb to 2022 to 2024). For the study in its entirety: The earliest samples were collected approximately a decade before the 2015 WHO recommendation for immediate ART, a period when ART was typically delayed until CD4 counts fell. This retrospective serial study examined whether starting ART and sustained HIV suppression were associated with changes in the composition and diversity of the TRB repertoire in peripheral blood. Test extractions of a monoclonal T-cell line alongside 30 to 35 polyclonal samples showed no cross-contamination during QIAcube processing. About 35% of the 30 participants with HIV were female. From some 30 adults with confirmed HIV infection, the cohort provided some 200 cryopreserved PBMC samples, gathered serially across a mean of approximately six years (range 1-12).

The germline V gene specifies SGHAT as CDR1 and FQNNGV as CDR2. Reading from cysteine to phenylalanine, the CDR3 counts 15 amino acids. The entry retains the CDR3 DNA only, 45 bases that are in frame from base 1. V and J are trimmed by 2 bases and 5 bases, and the gene matches miss 8 bases of the junction. For this clone: Which antigen it targets is not known. Per-base quality was not reported, and no clone a single base away is much larger than it.

Participants were included only if at least one PBMC sample before ART initiation and at least two post-ART samples were available. All participants with HIV were treated in the United States of America. Before DNA extraction, cryopreserved samples of roughly 1-10 million PBMC were thawed and washed. At the time of the earliest PBMC sample, participants with HIV were aged between roughly 20 and 55 years. Each participant contributed PBMC samples from 1-4 timepoints before ART initiation and 2-8 timepoints after ART initiation, with a median of 7 samples. For every participant, serial HIV viral load, CD4+ T-cell count, ART history and demographic data were obtained. A Qiagen kit on a QIAcube was used to extract genomic DNA from unsorted PBMC, with samples processed in batches of 12. General conclusions and limits of the study: HIV repertoires had narrower CDR3 length ranges than controls, and the network structure suggested an antigen-experienced repertoire that shifted only slightly toward naive after ART. Because pre-ART samples had limited cell numbers, unsorted PBMC were profiled rather than sorted CD4+ and CD8+ T cells. The repertoire was dominated across all time points by expanded TRB clones identified before ART initiation, although this dominance was seen to fluctuate and to decrease in many PLHIV after ART. ART initiation was associated with a significant increase in TRB diversity, but diversity stayed significantly below transplant donor controls even after long-term ART. Limited PBMC availability meant only the TCR beta chain was sequenced, without alpha chain pairing. The samples span the years 2004 to 2017, and the ART regimens used at that time may not be as effective as current regimens. No data were available on ART adherence, viral resistance or therapy changes, limiting inferences about post-ART repertoire changes.

The immunoSEQ hsTCRB v3.0 assay was used at survey level resolution to sequence the TRB variable region. The target sequencing depth for TRB was 40,000-50,000 T-cell genomes per sample. Pooled TRB libraries were sequenced on an Illumina MiSeq with a v3 150-cycle kit. The published analysis was carried out like this. Repertoire analysis was run in R within a reproducible Nextflow workflow that covered QC, data transformation and analysis. LymphoSeq2, an R package for AIRR-Seq data exploration, was used to implement custom analyses. Four samples that yielded fewer than 5000 total TRB sequences were excluded, so that 200 or so HIV repertoires were analyzed. Among the 170 to 200 HIV repertoires that were kept, 59 were collected before ART initiation and roughly 130 were collected after ART initiation. Each repertoire was downsampled to 5000 TRB nucleotide sequences, and summary statistics were averaged across 100 downsampling iterations. Only TRB sequences with CDR3 regions of at least seven amino acids were retained for analysis. Diversity was measured with a Shannon entropy-derived clonality score and the Gini coefficient. In the repertoire networks, any two of the top 5000 CDR3 amino acid sequences were connected whenever the two sequences differed by an edit distance of one. For TRB CDR3 amino acid sequences, GLIPH2 was used to predict antigen specificity groups and MHC restriction. To flag known CMV, EBV, HIV or tissue antigen associations, CDR3 amino acid sequences were matched against VDJdb and McPAS-TCR. Pre-ART, post-ART and control groups were compared with Wilcoxon signed-rank tests and Holm-Bonferroni correction. The immuneACCESS repertoire file appears here via TCRdb, limited to in-frame rearrangements. These files lack a portion of the clones; in checked studies, under half of the deficit traces to unresolved V genes, and the cause of the others is not known. The D gene and trimming were derived from the DNA, and the V and J assignments and clone size from that table. The sample records 40,000 to 50,000 clones, 94% of which are singletons. Of the sample, roughly 2.2% falls within the top ten clones.

Here the chain combines TRBV11-2 and TRBJ1-1; TRBD1 aligns with 7 central bases. The sequencing used unsorted PBMCs, collected roughly 9.5 years after starting antiretroviral therapy. The TCR sequence derives from a man aged 30 to 39 with HIV. The nucleotide sequence reads TGTGCCAGCAGCTTAAGTGCAGGGGGTTGGACTGAAGCTTTCTTT. Its product reads: CASSLSAGGWTEAFF.